This T cell receptor (beta chain) is drawn from a study of blood T cell repertoires in COVID-19. Study-wide background: Collection of acute and convalescent COVID-19 samples took place in the United States, Italy and Spain.

Original processing notes: Reference gene primer amplification gave nucleated cell count estimates. Only in-frame clones appear in the TCRdb table, and some are missing; sequencing was by immunoSEQ multiplex PCR. The V and J calls and clone size are taken from that table; D and trimming were inferred from the DNA. This sample carries roughly 170,000 clones, approximately 84% of them seen once, and the ten largest clones take about 5.3%. This receptor was taken from a woman in her thirties or forties with acute COVID-19. The sequencing sample was made of PBMCs or T cells enriched from blood (not recorded which).

Here the CDR3 DNA reads TGTGCCAGTAGTACGAAAAGGGGAACAGGGGAGGCCTATGGCTACACCTTC. Protein product: CASSTKRGTGEAYGYTF. The rearrangement links TRBV19 to TRBJ1-2, with 7 positions matching TRBD1. The V segment lost 4 bases and the J segment 4 bases; nucleotides outside the gene matches: 15. Per germline, CDR1 LNHDA and CDR2 SQIVND (reference sequence). This CDR3 contains 17 residues.